Below are 25 T cell receptor beta chains sequenced from a single sample in a study of T cell responses to AZD1222 COVID-19 vaccine. This table comes from immunoSEQ multiplex PCR, and its TCRdb copy is limited to in-frame clones, with some not included. This table holds 55,000 to 75,000 clones, 75% to 85% found once. The source material was peripheral blood, sampled on day 0 of MenACWY control vaccination. The source is an adult in good health.

The chain combines TRBV7-6 with TRBJ1-5; D is unclear. Germline V gene sequence: CDR1 SGHVS, CDR2 FNYEAQ. CDR3 length equals 15 residues. Trimming removed 5 bases at V and 5 bases at J, with 16 bases between. The CDR3 region has the DNA TGTGCCAGCAGCGTAGAAGAAGGCAGACATCAGCCCCAGCATTTT. It translates to CASSVEEGRHQPQHF.

The rearrangement links TRBV18 to TRBJ1-5; TRBD1 is a possible D gene (5 bases). The V gene lost 6 bases and the J gene lost 0 bases, with 12 bases spanning the gap. Germline loops: CDR1 KGHSH, CDR2 LQKENI. This CDR3 has 15 residues. CDR3 protein: CASSPSGGSNQPQHF. In DNA form, the CDR3 reads TGTGCCAGCTCTCCCAGCGGGGGTAGCAATCAGCCCCAGCATTTT. The full variable domain, with the rest looked up from reference TRBV18 and TRBJ1-5, is NAGVMQNPRHLVRRRGQEARLRCSPMKGHSHVYWYRQLPEEGLKFMVYLQKENIIDESGMPKERFSAEFPKEGPSILRIQQVVRGDSAAYFCASSPSGGSNQPQHFGDGTRLSIL.

This clone was observed a handful of times. The chain carries TRBV12-3 or TRBV12-4 and TRBJ1-5, with D unresolved. This CDR3 is built from 13 residues. Between the trimmed V and J ends, which lost 3 bases and 4 bases, there was a span of 7 bases. DNA for the CDR3: TGTGCCAGCAGTTTCGACGCTAATCAGCCCCAGCATTTT. Protein sequence: CASSFDANQPQHF.

CDR3 DNA: TGTGCCAGCAGTTTAAGTAATTCACCCCTCCACTTT. This codes for CASSLSNSPLHF. This rearrangement joins TRBV27 to TRBJ1-6; D call uncertain. The CDR3 spans 12 residues. V lost 2 bases and J lost 6, with 2 bases in between. Germline values: CDR1 MNHEY, CDR2 SMNVEV (reference sequence).

The chain couples TRBV5-4 to TRBJ2-1; D assignment may be TRBD1 or TRBD2 (6 bases each). With 1 base removed from V and 10 bases from J, the gap between germline ends came to 15 bases. Germline V lookup: CDR1 SGHNT, CDR2 YYREEE (reference sequence). The CDR3 length is 14 residues. This CDR3 reads CASSLSGGGQEQFF. Here the CDR3 DNA reads TGTGCCAGCAGCTTGTCCGGGGGCGGACAGGAGCAGTTCTTC.

V is TRBV12-3 or TRBV12-4 and J is TRBJ1-1; the D is unclear. The CDR3 spans 13 residues. V lost 6 bases and J lost 5, with 13 bases in between. This chain's CDR3 is CASSPRGWTEAFF. The CDR3, as DNA: TGTGCCAGCAGCCCCCGGGGTTGGACTGAAGCTTTCTTT.

This chain links TRBV28 with TRBJ1-4; 10 nucleotides match TRBD1. V dropped 3 bases and J dropped 8; count of bases not matched to a gene: 6. This CDR3 is built from 15 residues. From germline, CDR1 is MDHEN and CDR2 SYDVKM. The CDR3 sequence is CASSLMTGGNEKLFF. CDR3 coding DNA: TGTGCCAGCAGTTTGATGACAGGGGGCAACGAAAAACTGTTTTTT.

The chain carries TRBV5-4 and TRBJ2-7; D is uncertain. This CDR3 contains 13 residues. The germline V gene has CDR1 SGHNT and CDR2 YYREEE (reference sequence). The ends were cut back, 2 bases at V and 6 bases at J, with 12 bases in the middle. The CDR3 DNA reads as TGTGCCAGCAGCTTAACGTTATCCGGCGAGCAGTACTTC. This encodes CASSLTLSGEQYF.

The rearrangement uses TRBV5-1 and TRBJ2-1; D remains unclear. Looked up from germline, CDR1 is SGHRS and CDR2 is YFSETQ. This CDR3 is built from 12 residues. V was cut by 4 bases and J by 3 bases, with 5 bases left in between. The CDR3: CASSGRYNEQFF. The CDR3 DNA reads TGCGCCAGCAGCGGGCGCTACAATGAGCAGTTCTTC.

The chain combines TRBV7-8 with TRBJ2-3; D is unresolved. CDR3 length: 16 residues. In germline, CDR1 is SGHVS, CDR2 FQNEAQ. V lost 5 bases and J 2 bases, leaving 17 bases between the germline ends. This CDR3 is CASSTPGRRDTDTQYF. Written as DNA, the CDR3 is TGTGCCAGCAGCACCCCCGGGCGCCGTGACACAGATACGCAGTATTTT.

CDR3: CASSFTSGGNNEQFF. As DNA, the CDR3 is TGTGCCAGCAGCTTCACTAGCGGGGGTAACAATGAGCAGTTCTTC. The genes are TRBV5-8 and TRBJ2-1; 11 bases line up with TRBD2. V lost 2 bases to trimming and J lost 5 bases; unmatched junction nucleotides: 3. There are 15 residues in the CDR3. Germline V gene sequence: CDR1 SGHTS, CDR2 YDEGEE.

CDR3 loop: CASSEGGLAREDEQFF. As DNA, the CDR3 is TGTGCCAGCAGTGAGGGTGGACTAGCGAGGGAGGATGAGCAGTTCTTC. The chain couples TRBV2 to TRBJ2-1; 9 bases align to TRBD2. The J segment lost 8 bases and the V segment lost 3 bases, leaving 11 bases of the junction unmatched. The V gene's germline CDR1 is SNHLY and CDR2 FYNNEI. This CDR3 comprises 16 residues.

The genes are TRBV21-1 and TRBJ1-1; the table's TRBD1 call for D was not verified on the DNA. TRBV21-1 represents a pseudogene. This CDR3 has 16 amino acids. The DNA of the CDR3 is TGTGCCAGCAGCAAACACCATACAGCTATGAACACTGAAGCTTTCTTT. Translation: CASSKHHTAMNTEAFF.

This clone has just one count. The chain uses TRBV11-2 and TRBJ1-2; no firm D call. Germline V gene data show CDR1 as SGHAT and CDR2 as FQNNGV. V gave up 2 bases and J gave up 4 bases, with 8 bases separating them. The length of the CDR3 is 13 residues. CDR3 nucleotide sequence: TGTGCCAGCAGCTTACGAGGTTTCTATGGCTACACCTTC. Translated, it gives CASSLRGFYGYTF. Based on the CDR3 plus reference TRBV11-2 and TRBJ1-2, the full variable domain is EAGVAQSPRYKIIEKRQSVAFWCNPISGHATLYWYQQILGQGPKLLIQFQNNGVVDDSQLPKDRFSAERLKGVDSTLKIQPAKLEDSAVYLCASSLRGFYGYTFGSGTRLTVV.

The gene calls are TRBV6-1 and TRBJ2-2, with TRBD1 matching 12 bases. CDR1 and CDR2 (germline): MNHNS, SASEGT. The CDR3 length is 18 residues. J lost 8 bases, V lost 4 bases, and 14 bases had no gene match. The CDR3: CASSAYTGTGGFKGELFF. The CDR3 coding sequence is TGTGCCAGCAGTGCATACACCGGGACAGGGGGCTTCAAAGGGGAGCTGTTTTTT.

The rearrangement links TRBV20-1 to TRBJ1-2, with no clear D. Trimming removed 3 bases at V and 0 bases at J, with 8 bases between. The length of the CDR3 is 13 residues. Germline CDR1 and CDR2: DFQATT and SNEGSKA (reference sequence). The CDR3 DNA sequence: TGCAGTGCTAGTTCCGGGGCTAACTATGGCTACACCTTC. Its translation: CSASSGANYGYTF.

The chain uses TRBV29-1 and TRBJ1-5; no reliable D call. Germline CDR1 and CDR2: SQVTM and ANQGSEA. Trimming stripped 3 bases from V and 3 bases from J, with 9 bases between. The length of the CDR3 is 13 residues. As DNA, the CDR3 is TGCAGCGTTGATCAAGGGCCCAATCAGCCCCAGCATTTT. Translation: CSVDQGPNQPQHF.

The J gene is TRBJ1-1, the V gene TRBV23-1, with 8 bases aligning to TRBD1. TRBV23-1 is known as an ORF, though its function is uncertain. After removal of 2 bases from V and 3 bases from J, the junction contained 8 bases not matched to a gene. The CDR3 runs 16 residues. As DNA, the CDR3 is TGCGCCAGCAGTCAAGTTCGGACAGGGAAGTACACTGAAGCTTTCTTT. The encoded protein is CASSQVRTGKYTEAFF.

The J gene is TRBJ2-3, the V gene TRBV5-4, with TRBD1 matching 9 bases. This CDR3 is built from 15 residues. The ends lost 4 bases at V and 3 bases at J; junction bases unmatched: 6. Germline values: CDR1 SGHNT, CDR2 YYREEE (reference sequence). CDR3 in amino acids: CASSPGQGGTDTQYF. The CDR3 DNA reads as TGTGCCAGCAGCCCGGGACAGGGCGGGACAGATACGCAGTATTTT.

In DNA form, the CDR3 reads TGTGCCAGCAGCTTTGGCCCGGGGGGCGATCAGCCCCAGCATTTT. Amino acid sequence: CASSFGPGGDQPQHF. This chain joins TRBV5-4 and TRBJ1-5; possible D gene TRBD1, 6 bases. From germline, CDR1 is SGHNT and CDR2 YYREEE (reference sequence). The CDR3 extends over 15 amino acids. The V and J ends lost 2 bases and 5 bases respectively, with 14 bases between them.

The V call is TRBV4-2, the J call TRBJ2-3; D might be TRBD1 or TRBD2, each matching 5 bases. The CDR3 spans 13 residues. The germline V gene has CDR1 LGHNA and CDR2 YNFKEQ. With 4 bases removed from V and 3 bases from J, the gap between germline ends came to 8 bases. The CDR3 DNA follows: TGTGCCAGCAGCCTGGGACCGACAGATACGCAGTATTTT. Its translation: CASSLGPTDTQYF.

This clone showed up just once. V is TRBV28 and J is TRBJ2-5; 9 positions match TRBD1. The V gene end was trimmed by 6 bases and the J gene end by 2 bases; junction bases not matched to a gene: 10. The CDR3 totals 16 residues. Per germline, CDR1 MDHEN and CDR2 SYDVKM. CDR3 bases: TGTGCCAGCAGGGGATCGGGACAGGGTGGGCAAGAGACCCAGTACTTC. It specifies CASRGSGQGGQETQYF. Full variable domain (rest looked up from reference TRBV28 and TRBJ2-5): DVKVTQSSRYLVKRTGEKVFLECVQDMDHENMFWYRQDPGLGLRLIYFSYDVKMKEKGDIPEGYSVSREKKERFSLILESASTNQTSMYLCASRGSGQGGQETQYFGPGTRLLVL.

The chain is built from TRBV19 and TRBJ1-6; 7 bases match TRBD1. V was pared by 5 bases and J by 5 bases, with 6 bases of the junction left unmatched. CDR3 size: 15 residues. CDR1 and CDR2 from the germline V gene are LNHDA and SQIVND (reference sequence). In DNA, the CDR3 is TGTGCCAGTAGTCTCCGGGACAGAGATAATTCACCCCTCCACTTT. Translation: CASSLRDRDNSPLHF.

The rearrangement joins TRBV2 to TRBJ2-1; D is perhaps TRBD2 (6 bases). Trimming left V 4 bases short and J 5 bases short, with 12 bases between. In germline, CDR1 is SNHLY, CDR2 FYNNEI. CDR3 length equals 14 residues. The CDR3 protein is CASSVRGSHNEQFF. DNA of the CDR3: TGTGCCAGCAGTGTGCGGGGCAGCCACAATGAGCAGTTCTTC.

J is TRBJ1-1 and V is TRBV5-1; D unclear. The CDR3 length is 16 residues. CDR1 and CDR2 (germline): SGHRS, YFSETQ. V lost 0 bases and J 4 bases, leaving 16 bases between the germline ends. The CDR3 loop is CASSLVSGGWGTEAFF. CDR3 DNA: TGCGCCAGCAGCTTGGTATCGGGCGGTTGGGGCACTGAAGCTTTCTTT.